The 27 T cell receptor beta chains listed next were all sequenced from one sample in a study of T-cell reconstitution after alpha-beta-depleted transplantation in children. The library targeted TCRbeta and was prepared with unique molecular identifiers. One entry per CDR3 protein results from TCRdb running MiXCR on the PCR reads. The sample lists around 800,000 distinct CDR3 sequences, about 16% occurring once. Sequences were derived from PBMCs, mostly from graft donor cells, sampled 360 days after TCRalphabeta/CD19-depleted stem cell transplant. These receptor sequences come from a male patient younger than 18 who had a stem cell transplant for acute lymphoblastic leukemia, so the T cells may come from the graft donor.

The rearrangement uses TRBV5-1 and TRBJ2-2, with TRBD2 as a possible D gene (5 bases). V was clipped by 7 bases and J by 0 bases, with 10 bases between them. The CDR3 length is 14 residues. Germline CDR1 is SGHRS and CDR2 is YFSETQ. CDR3 in DNA: TGCGCCAGCCGAGCGGATCCGAACACCGGGGAGCTGTTTTTT. The encoded protein is CASRADPNTGELFF.

This clonotype appeared a few times. The chain is built from TRBV27 and TRBJ2-2, with D maybe TRBD2 (5 bases). The CDR3 spans 14 residues. Germline CDR1 is MNHEY and CDR2 is SMNVEV (reference sequence). V dropped 5 bases and J dropped 7 bases, with 14 bases sitting between them. In DNA, the CDR3 is TGTGCCAGCAGTACCCAACTAGTACTCGGGGAGCTGTTTTTT. Translating it yields CASSTQLVLGELFF.

The chain is built from TRBV18 and TRBJ2-1, with TRBD2 matching over 10 bases. The CDR3 has 14 residues. V gave up 5 bases and J gave up 5 bases; unmatched junction bases: 3. CDR1 is KGHSH and CDR2 is LQKENI in the germline V gene. DNA for the CDR3: TGTGCCAGCTCAGGACTAGCGGCCGACAATGAGCAGTTCTTC. As protein: CASSGLAADNEQFF.

CDR3: CASSRLGVVDTQYF. CDR3 in DNA: TGTGCCAGCAGTCGACTGGGGGTGGTAGATACGCAGTATTTT. This chain uses TRBV12-3 or TRBV12-4 with TRBJ2-3; tentatively, D is TRBD1 or TRBD2 (5 bases each). V lost 5 bases, J lost 5 bases, and 14 bases lay in between. The CDR3 totals 14 residues.

The chain is built from TRBV7-9 and TRBJ2-1; either TRBD1 or TRBD2 may supply D (5 bases each). CDR3 length equals 15 residues. The V end was cut by 5 bases, the J end by 5 bases, with 16 bases between. CDR1 SEHNR and CDR2 FQNEAQ come from the germline V gene (reference sequence). The CDR3 nucleotides are TGTGCCAGCAGCCCGGGACCTACTGAGGACAATGAGCAGTTCTTC. Encoded protein: CASSPGPTEDNEQFF.

The gene calls are TRBV12-3 or TRBV12-4 and TRBJ2-3; the match to TRBD2 covers 7 bases. Unmatched junction bases numbered 7, after V lost 3 bases and J lost 1 base. The CDR3 runs to 16 residues. The CDR3, as DNA: TGTGCCAGCAGTTTCCCCGGACTAGTCGGCACAGATACGCAGTATTTT. This translates into CASSFPGLVGTDTQYF.

This clonotype was observed once. J is TRBJ1-1 and V is TRBV15, with TRBD1 as a possible D gene (5 bases). The length of the CDR3 is 13 residues. Trimming stripped 3 bases from V and 1 base from J, with 6 bases between. Germline V gives CDR1 LNHNV, CDR2 YYDKDF (reference sequence). CDR3 in DNA: TGTGCCACCAGCAGGAGGGGGAACACTGAAGCTTTCTTT. This gives the protein CATSRRGNTEAFF.

The gene calls are TRBV20-1 and TRBJ2-1; 7 nucleotides agree with TRBD2. Germline loops: CDR1 DFQATT, CDR2 SNEGSKA (reference sequence). CDR3 length equals 15 residues. V was pared by 4 bases and J by 7 bases, with 13 bases of the junction left unmatched. The CDR3, as DNA: TGCAGTGCTATGCCTTTAGCGGGCTTGAGTAATGAGCAGTTCTTC. This translates into CSAMPLAGLSNEQFF.

CDR3 residues: CASSLSVGEGDTQYF. The DNA of the CDR3 is TGTGCCAGCAGCCTCTCGGTCGGCGAGGGCGATACGCAGTATTTT. The V and J genes are TRBV4-2 and TRBJ2-3; D may be TRBD2 (5 bases). The germline V and J ends were trimmed by 4 bases and 6 bases, with 17 bases remaining between them. The CDR3 is 15 amino acids. From germline, CDR1 is LGHNA and CDR2 YNFKEQ.

This clonotype showed up just a few times. The rearrangement links TRBV20-1 to TRBJ2-7, with 7 bases identical to TRBD1. The CDR3 has 18 residues. J gave up 6 bases and V 6 bases, and 26 bases lay outside the gene matches. Germline CDR1 and CDR2: DFQATT and SNEGSKA (reference sequence). CDR3 sequence (DNA): TGCAGTGCAAGCCCTAGGGGGCTGGGGGTTGGGATCTACGGCGAGCAGTACTTC. Translated, it gives CSASPRGLGVGIYGEQYF.

This clonotype showed up just once. V and J are TRBV20-1 and TRBJ2-3, with 7 bases that match TRBD2. Germline assignment: CDR1 DFQATT and CDR2 SNEGSKA (reference sequence). The V segment lost 2 bases and the J segment 3 bases; nucleotides outside the gene matches: 14. This CDR3 has 17 residues. CDR3 residues: CSARKHSSGRRTDTQYF. CDR3 DNA sequence: TGCAGTGCTAGAAAACATTCTAGCGGCCGGAGGACAGATACGCAGTATTTT.

V usage is TRBV7-8 and J usage is TRBJ2-7; TRBD2 matches 9 bases. The CDR3 covers 15 residues. Trimming took 3 bases from V and 5 from J; bases not matched to a gene: 8. The V gene's germline CDR1 is SGHVS and CDR2 FQNEAQ. The CDR3 DNA reads as TGTGCCAGCAGCTTGCGGGGTAGCGGGAGTCACGAGCAGTACTTC. Translation gives CASSLRGSGSHEQYF.

This chain joins TRBV5-1 and TRBJ2-1; D possibly corresponds to TRBD2 (7 bases). This CDR3 has 18 amino acids. Per germline, CDR1 SGHRS and CDR2 YFSETQ. V gave up 4 bases and J gave up 7 bases, with 27 bases separating them. In DNA form, the CDR3 reads TGCGCCAGCAGCCCGTGGGGGGGGACGGCGAGTGGGACAAATGAGCAGTTCTTC. Protein sequence: CASSPWGGTASGTNEQFF.

J is TRBJ2-6 and V is TRBV11-1; TRBD2 agrees at 8 bases. The CDR3 runs to 17 residues. Germline assignment: CDR1 SGHAT and CDR2 FQDESV (reference sequence). V shed 5 bases, J shed 0 bases, and the junction held 6 bases outside the gene matches. CDR3: CASSAGLGSSGANVLTF. DNA of the CDR3: TGTGCCAGCAGCGCGGGACTAGGCAGCTCTGGGGCCAACGTCCTGACTTTC.

This clonotype has ten or more counts. This sequence joins TRBV5-1 and TRBJ1-5; maybe TRBD1 (6 bases). CDR3 length: 13 residues. Germline V gene data show CDR1 as SGHRS and CDR2 as YFSETQ. V was clipped by 4 bases and J by 4 bases, with 9 bases between them. CDR3 in DNA: TGCGCCAGCAGCGCGGACAGTAATCAGCCCCAGCATTTT. Its protein is CASSADSNQPQHF.

V gene TRBV27 combines with J gene TRBJ1-6; D is unresolved. V lost 6 bases, J lost 10 bases, and 10 bases lay in between. Germline V gene data show CDR1 as MNHEY and CDR2 as SMNVEV (reference sequence). The CDR3 length is 12 residues. The CDR3 here is CASSIYCSPLHF. In DNA, the CDR3 is TGTGCCAGCAGCATATACTGCTCACCCCTCCACTTT.

There are many counts of this clonotype. V gene TRBV7-9 combines with J gene TRBJ2-6, with 9 bases identical to TRBD1. After removal of 3 bases from V and 4 bases from J, the junction contained 13 bases not matched to a gene. The CDR3 totals 19 residues. The germline V gene has CDR1 SEHNR and CDR2 FQNEAQ (reference sequence). CDR3 nucleotides: TGTGCCAGCAGCTTCTTTGCTGGGACAGGGTTTTACGGGGCCAACGTCCTGACTTTC. Translated, it gives CASSFFAGTGFYGANVLTF.

This clonotype showed up many times. CDR3 nucleotides: TGTGCCAGCAGTTTCAGACATGTCTGGTATTTT. The encoded protein is CASSFRHVWYF. The rearrangement links TRBV6-5 to TRBJ1-3; D is undetermined. V lost 4 bases to trimming and J lost 16 bases, with 14 bases between them. Germline V CDR1 and CDR2: MNHEY, SVGAGI. CDR3 length: 11 residues.

This clonotype appeared a few times. The V and J genes are TRBV29-1 and TRBJ2-5, with D possibly matching TRBD2 (6 bases). Looked up from germline, CDR1 is SQVTM and CDR2 is ANQGSEA. V shed 4 bases and J shed 2 bases, with 11 bases lying between them. The CDR3 spans 13 residues. The CDR3 sequence is CSVAGLMQETQYF. In DNA form, the CDR3 reads TGCAGCGTTGCGGGACTCATGCAAGAGACCCAGTACTTC.

This chain links TRBV5-1 with TRBJ2-2, with 13 bases identical to TRBD2. The V and J ends lost 3 bases and 6 bases, in that order; junction bases with no gene match: 2. The CDR3 extends over 15 amino acids. Germline V gene sequence: CDR1 SGHRS, CDR2 YFSETQ. The CDR3: CASSWTSGSPGELFF. The CDR3 nucleotides read TGCGCCAGCAGCTGGACTAGCGGGAGTCCCGGGGAGCTGTTTTTT.

The chain employs TRBV7-3 and TRBJ2-3, with no clear D. The germline V and J ends were trimmed by 5 bases and 3 bases, with 15 bases remaining between them. Germline lookup yields CDR1 SGHTA and CDR2 FQGTGA. The CDR3 has 15 amino acids. The CDR3: CASSPFGVLTDTQYF. Here the CDR3 DNA reads TGTGCCAGCAGCCCGTTTGGCGTGTTGACAGATACGCAGTATTTT.

The V gene is TRBV5-1, the J gene TRBJ1-1; TRBD1 aligns across 8 bases. The CDR3 extends over 14 amino acids. CDR1 and CDR2 (germline): SGHRS, YFSETQ. Trimming took 5 bases from V and 5 from J; bases not matched to a gene: 8. The CDR3 spells CASSLRDRRTEAFF. CDR3 in DNA: TGCGCCAGCAGTCTCCGGGACAGGAGGACTGAAGCTTTCTTT. Based on the CDR3 plus reference TRBV5-1 and TRBJ1-1, the full variable domain is KAGVTQTPRYLIKTRGQQVTLSCSPISGHRSVSWYQQTPGQGLQFLFEYFSETQRNKGNFPGRFSGRQFSNSRSEMNVSTLELGDSALYLCASSLRDRRTEAFFGQGTRLTVV.

This clonotype was seen a few times. The chain's CDR3 is CASSSPLAGAPLEQYF. The CDR3 nucleotides read TGTGCCAGCAGCTCTCCCTTAGCGGGAGCCCCATTGGAGCAGTACTTC. The chain carries TRBV12-3 or TRBV12-4 and TRBJ2-7, with 9 bases fitting TRBD2. CDR3 length: 16 amino acids. Trimming removed 6 bases from V and 7 bases from J; junction bases left unmatched: 16.

The V gene is TRBV13, the J gene TRBJ1-2; a possible D gene is TRBD1 (5 bases). V was cut by 0 bases and J by 6 bases, with 11 bases left in between. This CDR3 comprises 14 residues. Germline CDR1 PRHDT, CDR2 FYEKMQ (reference sequence). In nucleotides, the CDR3 is TGTGCCAGCAGCTTAGGCCGGGGCGGGAATGGCTACACCTTC. Its protein is CASSLGRGGNGYTF.

The rearrangement links TRBV18 to TRBJ1-1, with 8 bases aligning to TRBD1. After removal of 3 bases from V and 3 bases from J, the junction contained 6 bases not matched to a gene. The CDR3 runs 15 residues. Germline lookup yields CDR1 KGHSH and CDR2 LQKENI. The CDR3 coding sequence is TGTGCCAGCTCACCTTTAGGACAGGGAGACACTGAAGCTTTCTTT. This encodes CASSPLGQGDTEAFF. Full variable domain (rest looked up from reference TRBV18 and TRBJ1-1): NAGVMQNPRHLVRRRGQEARLRCSPMKGHSHVYWYRQLPEEGLKFMVYLQKENIIDESGMPKERFSAEFPKEGPSILRIQQVVRGDSAAYFCASSPLGQGDTEAFFGQGTRLTVV.

This clonotype has just a few counts. This chain links TRBV5-1 with TRBJ2-1; D is possibly TRBD1 (5 bases). Germline V gene sequence: CDR1 SGHRS, CDR2 YFSETQ. CDR3 length: 15 residues. The V gene lost 1 base and the J gene lost 0 bases, with 8 bases spanning the gap. The CDR3 sequence: CASSLQGRSYNEQFF. The DNA of the CDR3 is TGCGCCAGCAGCTTGCAGGGTCGCTCCTACAATGAGCAGTTCTTC.

The chain carries TRBV4-2 and TRBJ2-2; 12 bases are a match to TRBD2. The CDR3 covers 18 residues. Unmatched junction bases numbered 10, after V lost 0 bases and J lost 8 bases. Germline V gene lookup returns CDR1 LGHNA and CDR2 YNFKEQ. CDR3 region: CASSQEGAGLAGTGELFF. The CDR3 DNA follows: TGTGCCAGCAGCCAAGAAGGGGCTGGACTAGCGGGAACAGGGGAGCTGTTTTTT.